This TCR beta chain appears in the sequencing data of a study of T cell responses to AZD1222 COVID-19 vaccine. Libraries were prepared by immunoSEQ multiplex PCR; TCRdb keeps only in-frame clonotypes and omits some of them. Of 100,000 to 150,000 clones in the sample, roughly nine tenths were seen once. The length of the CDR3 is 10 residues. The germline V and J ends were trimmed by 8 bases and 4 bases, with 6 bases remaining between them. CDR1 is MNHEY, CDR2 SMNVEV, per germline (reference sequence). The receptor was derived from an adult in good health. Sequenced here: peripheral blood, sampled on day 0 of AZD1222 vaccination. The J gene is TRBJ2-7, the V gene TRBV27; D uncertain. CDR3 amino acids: CASGQYEQYF. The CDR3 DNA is TGTGCCAGCGGTCAATACGAGCAGTACTTC.